This entry lists 7 T cell receptor beta chains sequenced from one sample in a study of blood T cells in healthy people across ages. A second about 7 to 11 cycle PCR used barcoded and J-beta primers. TCRdb re-analysed the 5' RACE reads in MiXCR, keeping a single row per CDR3 protein. The data show about 1.7 million distinct CDR3 sequences, roughly 28% seen once. Input material: blood. All receptors come from a woman in her twenties or thirties in good health.

This clonotype was observed at least ten times. The chain uses TRBV6-5 and TRBJ2-7; D is perhaps TRBD2 (7 bases). V was cut by 5 bases and J by 3 bases, with 14 bases left in between. Germline V lookup: CDR1 MNHEY, CDR2 SVGAGI. This CDR3 has 14 residues. The CDR3 protein is CASSPSGDYYEQYF. The DNA for the CDR3 is TGTGCCAGCAGTCCCTCAGGGGACTACTACGAGCAGTACTTC.

On this clonotype: A much larger clone lies a single base off, so this may be a read error. The CDR3: CASSLAVWADEQYF. The CDR3 region has the DNA TGTGCCAGCAGCTTAGCGGTGTGGGCGGATGAGCAGTACTTC. The rearrangement joins TRBV7-2 to TRBJ2-5; the D is unclear. The V gene's germline CDR1 is SGHTA and CDR2 FQGNSA. The CDR3 sequence is 14 residues long. The V and J ends lost 0 bases and 11 bases respectively, with 16 bases between them. Supplemented by reference TRBV7-2 and TRBJ2-5, the full variable domain reads GAGVSQSPSNKVTEKGKDVELRCDPISGHTALYWYRQSLGQGLEFLIYFQGNSAPDKSGLPSDRFSAERTGGSVSTLTIQRTQQEDSAVYLCASSLAVWADEQYFGPGTRLLVL.

V and J are TRBV7-2 and TRBJ2-3; 8 bases agree with TRBD2. The CDR3 loop spans 17 amino acids. The J segment lost 2 bases and the V segment lost 2 bases, leaving 9 bases of the junction unmatched. The germline CDR1 and CDR2 sequences are SGHTA and FQGNSA. The CDR3 DNA reads TGTGCCAGCAGCTTACGAGGACTAGCTGGCATCACAGATACGCAGTATTTT. Protein sequence: CASSLRGLAGITDTQYF.

The CDR3 here is CASSLEGQTYGYTF. The DNA for the CDR3 is TGTGCCAGCAGCTTAGAGGGACAGACCTATGGCTACACCTTC. The V and J genes are TRBV7-2 and TRBJ1-2, with 7 positions matching TRBD1. V dropped 1 base and J dropped 4; count of bases not matched to a gene: 3. The germline CDR1 and CDR2 sequences are SGHTA and FQGNSA. The CDR3 has 14 residues.

This chain connects TRBV2 to TRBJ2-4, with 9 bases lining up with TRBD1. The DNA end lines up better with TRBJ2-7; the J call may be wrong. Germline CDR1 reads SNHLY; CDR2 reads FYNNEI. CDR3 length equals 14 residues. The CDR3 sequence: CASNTGQGPYEQYF. CDR3 DNA: TGTGCCAGCAATACGGGACAGGGACCCTACGAGCAGTACTTC.

About this clonotype: A much more abundant neighbour one base away suggests this may be a read error. The chain uses TRBV29-1 and TRBJ2-7; D call uncertain. The CDR3 contains 11 residues. Germline-derived CDR1 and CDR2 are SQVTM and ANQGSEA. V was trimmed by 7 bases and J by 7 bases, leaving 14 bases between them. The CDR3 here is CSGLTVAEQYF. CDR3 nucleotides: TGCAGCGGACTTACAGTGGCTGAGCAGTACTTC.

This clonotype was recorded a few times. The chain combines TRBV20-1 with TRBJ2-1, with TRBD2 matching over 9 bases. CDR3 size: 14 residues. Trimming at V came to 3 bases and at J to 5 bases, leaving 5 bases not matched to a gene. CDR1 and CDR2 (germline): DFQATT, SNEGSKA (reference sequence). CDR3 nucleotide sequence: TGCAGTGCTAGTCGGTCTAGCGGGAACAATGAGCAGTTCTTC. Translating it yields CSASRSSGNNEQFF.